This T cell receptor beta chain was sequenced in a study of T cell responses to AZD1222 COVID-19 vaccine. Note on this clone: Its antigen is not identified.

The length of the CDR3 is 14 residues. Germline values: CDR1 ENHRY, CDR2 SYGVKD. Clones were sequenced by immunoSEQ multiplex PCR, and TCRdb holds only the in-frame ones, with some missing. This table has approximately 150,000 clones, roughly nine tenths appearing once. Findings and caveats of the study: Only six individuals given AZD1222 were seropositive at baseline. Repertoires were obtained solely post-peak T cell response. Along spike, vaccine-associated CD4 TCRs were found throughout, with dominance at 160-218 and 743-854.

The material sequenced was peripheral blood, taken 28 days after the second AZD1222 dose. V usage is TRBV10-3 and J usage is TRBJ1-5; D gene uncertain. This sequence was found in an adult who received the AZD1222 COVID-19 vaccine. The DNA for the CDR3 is TGTGCTACTAATGAGGACCGCAGATTTCAGCCCCAGCATTTT. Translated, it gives CATNEDRRFQPQHF.